This T cell receptor (beta chain) was captured in a study of CD8 T cells in Susac syndrome. Overall study: Active disease was present in about six of the sequenced Susac syndrome patients, and remission in under ten. When their blood was taken, patients with Susac syndrome were therapy-naive, taking corticosteroids, or taking intravenous immunoglobulin alone.

Roughly 0.45 to 1 ug RNA was reverse transcribed with random hexamers. Across 54 Vbeta and 13 Jbeta, TCR beta CDR3 was amplified with immunoSEQ multiplex PCR. MiXCR, applied by TCRdb to the immunoSEQ multiplex PCR reads, yields one record per CDR3 protein. The data hold roughly 140,000 distinct CDR3 sequences, with approximately 94% observed a single time. The CDR3 totals 15 residues. In germline, CDR1 is SGHNT, CDR2 YYREEE (reference sequence). V lost 4 bases and J 0 bases, leaving 10 bases between the germline ends. This chain uses TRBV5-4 with TRBJ2-2, with TRBD1 as a possible D gene (6 bases). Sequencing was carried out using CD4+ T cells from PBMCs. The clonotype was recovered from a human donor with Susac syndrome. The CDR3 spells CASSPYRANTGELFF. The CDR3 DNA follows: TGTGCCAGCAGCCCCTACAGGGCGAACACCGGGGAGCTGTTTTTT.